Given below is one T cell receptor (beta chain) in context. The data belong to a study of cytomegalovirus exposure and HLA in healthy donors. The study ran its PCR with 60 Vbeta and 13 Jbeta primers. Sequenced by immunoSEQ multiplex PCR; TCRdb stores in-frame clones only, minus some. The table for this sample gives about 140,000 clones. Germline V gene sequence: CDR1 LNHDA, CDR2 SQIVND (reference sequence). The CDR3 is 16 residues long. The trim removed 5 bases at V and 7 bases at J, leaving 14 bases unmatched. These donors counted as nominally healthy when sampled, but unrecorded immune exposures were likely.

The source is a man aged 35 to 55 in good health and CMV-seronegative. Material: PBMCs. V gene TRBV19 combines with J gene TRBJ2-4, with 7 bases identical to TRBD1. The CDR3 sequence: CASSALKGGAFNIQYF. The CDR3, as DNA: TGTGCCAGTAGTGCCTTAAAAGGGGGCGCATTCAACATTCAGTACTTC.